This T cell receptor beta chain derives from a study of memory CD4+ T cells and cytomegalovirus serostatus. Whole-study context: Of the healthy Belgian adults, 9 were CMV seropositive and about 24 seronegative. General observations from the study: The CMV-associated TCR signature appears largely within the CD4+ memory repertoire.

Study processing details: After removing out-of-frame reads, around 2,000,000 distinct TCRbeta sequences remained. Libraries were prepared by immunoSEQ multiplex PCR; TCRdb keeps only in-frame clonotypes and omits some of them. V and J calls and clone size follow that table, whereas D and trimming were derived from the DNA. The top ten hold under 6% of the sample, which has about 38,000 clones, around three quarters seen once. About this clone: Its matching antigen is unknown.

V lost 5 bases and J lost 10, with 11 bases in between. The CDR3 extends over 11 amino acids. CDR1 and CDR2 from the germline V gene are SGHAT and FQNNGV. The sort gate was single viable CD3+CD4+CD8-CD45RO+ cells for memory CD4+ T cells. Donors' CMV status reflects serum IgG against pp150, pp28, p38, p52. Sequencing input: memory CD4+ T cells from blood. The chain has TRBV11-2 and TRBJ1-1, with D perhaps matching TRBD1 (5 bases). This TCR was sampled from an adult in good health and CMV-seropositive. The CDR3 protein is CASSVGGLAFF. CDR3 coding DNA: TGTGCCAGCAGCGTTGGGGGGTTAGCTTTCTTT.